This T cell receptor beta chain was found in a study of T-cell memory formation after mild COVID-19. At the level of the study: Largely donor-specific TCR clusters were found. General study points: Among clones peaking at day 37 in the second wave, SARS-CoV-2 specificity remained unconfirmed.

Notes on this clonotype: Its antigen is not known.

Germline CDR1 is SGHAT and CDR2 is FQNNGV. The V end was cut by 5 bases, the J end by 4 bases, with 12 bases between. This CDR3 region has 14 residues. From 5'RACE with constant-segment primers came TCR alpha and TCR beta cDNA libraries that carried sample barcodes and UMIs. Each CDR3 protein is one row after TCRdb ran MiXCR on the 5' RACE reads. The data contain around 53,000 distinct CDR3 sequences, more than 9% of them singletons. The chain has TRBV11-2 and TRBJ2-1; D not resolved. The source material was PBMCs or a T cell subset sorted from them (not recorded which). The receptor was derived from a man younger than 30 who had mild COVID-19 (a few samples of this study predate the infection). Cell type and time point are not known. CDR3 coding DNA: TGTGCCAGCAGCATGAGTCCCGGATACAATGAGCAGTTCTTC. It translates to CASSMSPGYNEQFF.